This T cell receptor (beta chain) was sequenced for a study of T cells in tumors after PD-1 blockade. The CDR3 is 16 residues long. V lost 3 bases, J lost 0 bases, and 14 bases lay in between. The germline gives CDR1 SGHDT, CDR2 YYEEEE. This clone has just one count. The protocol was immunoSEQ multiplex PCR, while the TCRdb copy is restricted to in-frame clones and leaves out a portion. This sample has tens of thousands of clones, with more than 60% found just once. The sequencing used PBMCs, collected before anti-PD-1 therapy. This receptor was obtained from a human donor with advanced basal cell or squamous cell carcinoma (not recorded which). This chain links TRBV5-6 with TRBJ2-3; D may be TRBD1 or TRBD2 (6 bases each). CDR3 in DNA: TGTGCCAGCAGCTCCTCCCGGGGGCGTAGCACAGATACGCAGTATTTT. Its translation: CASSSSRGRSTDTQYF.